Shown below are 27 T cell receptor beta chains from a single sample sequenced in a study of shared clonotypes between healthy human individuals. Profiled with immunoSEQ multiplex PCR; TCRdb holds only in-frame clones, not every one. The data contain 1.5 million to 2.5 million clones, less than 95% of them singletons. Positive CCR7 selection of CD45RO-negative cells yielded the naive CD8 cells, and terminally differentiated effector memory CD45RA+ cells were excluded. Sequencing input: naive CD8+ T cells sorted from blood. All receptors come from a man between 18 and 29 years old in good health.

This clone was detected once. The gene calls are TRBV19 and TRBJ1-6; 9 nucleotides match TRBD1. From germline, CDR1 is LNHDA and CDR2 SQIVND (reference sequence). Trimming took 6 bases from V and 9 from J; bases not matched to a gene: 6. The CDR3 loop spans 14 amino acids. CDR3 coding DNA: TGTGCCAGTAGCGGAACAGGGGGCACTTCACCCCTCCACTTT. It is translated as CASSGTGGTSPLHF.

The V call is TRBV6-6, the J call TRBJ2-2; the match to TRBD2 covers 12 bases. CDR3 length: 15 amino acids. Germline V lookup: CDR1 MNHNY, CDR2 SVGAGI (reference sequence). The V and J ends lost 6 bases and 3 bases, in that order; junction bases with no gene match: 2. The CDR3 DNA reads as TGTGCCAGCAGCCCTAGCGGGGGGGACACCGGGGAGCTGTTTTTT. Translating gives CASSPSGGDTGELFF.

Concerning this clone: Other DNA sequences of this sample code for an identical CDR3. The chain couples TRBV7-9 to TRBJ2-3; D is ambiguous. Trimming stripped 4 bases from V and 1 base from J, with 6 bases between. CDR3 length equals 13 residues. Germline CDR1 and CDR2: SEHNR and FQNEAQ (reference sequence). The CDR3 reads CASSSWGTDTQYF. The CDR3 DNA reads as TGTGCCAGCAGCTCCTGGGGCACAGATACGCAGTATTTT.

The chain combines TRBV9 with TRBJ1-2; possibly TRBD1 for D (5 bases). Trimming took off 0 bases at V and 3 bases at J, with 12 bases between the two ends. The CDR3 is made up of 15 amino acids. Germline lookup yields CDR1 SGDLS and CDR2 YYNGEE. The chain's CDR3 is CASSVVGGDDYGYTF. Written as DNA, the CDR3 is TGTGCCAGCAGCGTAGTAGGAGGGGACGACTATGGCTACACCTTC.

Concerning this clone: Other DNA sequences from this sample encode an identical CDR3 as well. CDR3 DNA sequence: TGTGCCAGCAGCTTAGGAACTAGCGGTTACAATGAGCAGTTCTTC. Protein sequence: CASSLGTSGYNEQFF. V is TRBV7-2 and J is TRBJ2-1, with 8 bases fitting TRBD2. V lost 1 base to trimming and J lost 4 bases; unmatched junction nucleotides: 3. Germline values: CDR1 SGHTA, CDR2 FQGNSA. This CDR3 is built from 15 residues.

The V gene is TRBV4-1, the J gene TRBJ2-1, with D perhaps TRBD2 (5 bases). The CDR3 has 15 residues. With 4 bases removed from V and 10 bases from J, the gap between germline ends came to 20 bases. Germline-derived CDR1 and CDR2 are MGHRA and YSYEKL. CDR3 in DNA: TGCGCCAGCAGCCCAGTGGTCGCCACACTAGTAGAGCAGTTCTTC. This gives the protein CASSPVVATLVEQFF.

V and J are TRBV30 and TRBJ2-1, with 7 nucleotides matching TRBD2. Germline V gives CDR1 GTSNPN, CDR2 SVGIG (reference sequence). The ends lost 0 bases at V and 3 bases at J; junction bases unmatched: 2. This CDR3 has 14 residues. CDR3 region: CAWSVGDYYNEQFF. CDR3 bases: TGTGCCTGGAGTGTAGGGGACTACTACAATGAGCAGTTCTTC.

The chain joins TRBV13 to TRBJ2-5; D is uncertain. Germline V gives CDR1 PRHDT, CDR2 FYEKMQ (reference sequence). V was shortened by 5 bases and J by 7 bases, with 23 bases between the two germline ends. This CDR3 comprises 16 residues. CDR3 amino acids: CASSHGIDGSFGTQYF. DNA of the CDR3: TGTGCCAGCAGCCACGGAATTGACGGATCCTTTGGGACCCAGTACTTC.

The CDR3 is CASSQGSSSYEQYF. CDR3 bases: TGCGCCAGCAGCCAAGGTTCTAGCTCCTACGAGCAGTACTTC. The gene calls are TRBV4-1 and TRBJ2-7, with unresolved D. Germline V gene data show CDR1 as MGHRA and CDR2 as YSYEKL. The CDR3 contains 14 residues. Trimming took off 1 base at V and 0 bases at J, with 7 bases between the two ends.

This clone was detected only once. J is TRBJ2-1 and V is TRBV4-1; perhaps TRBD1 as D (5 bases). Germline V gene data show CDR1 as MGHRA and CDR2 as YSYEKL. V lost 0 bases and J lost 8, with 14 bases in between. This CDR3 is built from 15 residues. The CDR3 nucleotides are TGCGCCAGCAGCCAAGAAGGGCAGGGTCGCGATGAGCAGTTCTTC. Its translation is CASSQEGQGRDEQFF.

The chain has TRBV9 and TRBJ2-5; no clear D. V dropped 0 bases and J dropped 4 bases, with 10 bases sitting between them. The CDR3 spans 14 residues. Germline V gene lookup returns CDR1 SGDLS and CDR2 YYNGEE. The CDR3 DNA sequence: TGTGCCAGCAGCGTAGCTGGGGATTTAGAGACCCAGTACTTC. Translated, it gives CASSVAGDLETQYF.

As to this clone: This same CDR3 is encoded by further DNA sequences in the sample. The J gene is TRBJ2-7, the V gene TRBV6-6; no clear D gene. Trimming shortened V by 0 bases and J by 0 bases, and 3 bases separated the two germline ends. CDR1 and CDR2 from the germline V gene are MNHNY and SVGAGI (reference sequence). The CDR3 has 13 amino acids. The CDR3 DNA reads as TGTGCCAGCAGTTACTCCTCCTCCTACGAGCAGTACTTC. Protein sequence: CASSYSSSYEQYF.

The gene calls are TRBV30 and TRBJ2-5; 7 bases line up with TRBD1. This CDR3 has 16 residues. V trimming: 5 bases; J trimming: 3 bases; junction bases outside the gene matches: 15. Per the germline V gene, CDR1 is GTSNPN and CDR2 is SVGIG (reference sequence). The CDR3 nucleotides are TGTGCCTGGGGTCTCCTGCCGGGACAGAGGAAAGAGACCCAGTACTTC. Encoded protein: CAWGLLPGQRKETQYF. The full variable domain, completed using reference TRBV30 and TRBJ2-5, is SQTIHQWPATLVQPVGSPLSLECTVEGTSNPNLYWYRQAAGRGLQLLFYSVGIGQISSEVPQNLSASRPQDRQFILSSKKLLLSDSGFYLCAWGLLPGQRKETQYFGPGTRLLVL.

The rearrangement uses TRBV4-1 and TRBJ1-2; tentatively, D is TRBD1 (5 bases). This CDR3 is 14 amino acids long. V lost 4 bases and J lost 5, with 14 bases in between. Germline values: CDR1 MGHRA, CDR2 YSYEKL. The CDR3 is CASSLIGGFYGYTF. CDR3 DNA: TGCGCCAGCAGCCTGATTGGGGGATTTTATGGCTACACCTTC.

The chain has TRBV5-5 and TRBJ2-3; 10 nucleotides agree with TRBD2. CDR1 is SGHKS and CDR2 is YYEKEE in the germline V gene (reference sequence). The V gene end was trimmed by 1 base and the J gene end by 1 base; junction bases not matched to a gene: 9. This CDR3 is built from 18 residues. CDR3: CASSLYCVGLACTDTQYF. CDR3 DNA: TGTGCCAGCAGCTTGTATTGCGTGGGACTAGCGTGCACAGATACGCAGTATTTT.

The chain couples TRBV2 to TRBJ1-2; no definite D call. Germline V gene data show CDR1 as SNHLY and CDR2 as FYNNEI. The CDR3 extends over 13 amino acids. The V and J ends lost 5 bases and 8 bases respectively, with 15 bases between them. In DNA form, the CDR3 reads TGTGCCAGCAGTCGGACGGATCCCCAAGGCTACACCTTC. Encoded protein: CASSRTDPQGYTF.

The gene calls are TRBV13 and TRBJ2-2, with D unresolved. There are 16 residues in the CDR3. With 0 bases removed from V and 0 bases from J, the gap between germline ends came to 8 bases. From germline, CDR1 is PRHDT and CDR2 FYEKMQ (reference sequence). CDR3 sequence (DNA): TGTGCCAGCAGCTTAGGCCCCCGTGCGAACACCGGGGAGCTGTTTTTT. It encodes CASSLGPRANTGELFF.

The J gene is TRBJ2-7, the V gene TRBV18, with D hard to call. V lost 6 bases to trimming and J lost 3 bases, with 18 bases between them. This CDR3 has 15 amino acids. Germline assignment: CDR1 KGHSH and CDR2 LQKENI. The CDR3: CASSDPGLGLYEQYF. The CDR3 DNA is TGTGCCAGCTCGGACCCCGGGCTAGGTCTCTACGAGCAGTACTTC.

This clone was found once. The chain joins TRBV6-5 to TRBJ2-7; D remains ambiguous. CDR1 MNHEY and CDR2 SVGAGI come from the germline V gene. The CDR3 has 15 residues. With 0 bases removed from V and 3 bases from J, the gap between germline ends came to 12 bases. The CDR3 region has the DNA TGTGCCAGCAGTTACTCAGGGTTTAACCACTACGAGCAGTACTTC. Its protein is CASSYSGFNHYEQYF.

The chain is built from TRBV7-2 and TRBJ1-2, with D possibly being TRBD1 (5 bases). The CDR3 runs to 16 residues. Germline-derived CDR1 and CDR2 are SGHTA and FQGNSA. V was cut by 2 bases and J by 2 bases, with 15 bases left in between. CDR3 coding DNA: TGTGCCAGCAGCTTAAGTCGGGGCAGTAAGAACTATGGCTACACCTTC. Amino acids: CASSLSRGSKNYGYTF.

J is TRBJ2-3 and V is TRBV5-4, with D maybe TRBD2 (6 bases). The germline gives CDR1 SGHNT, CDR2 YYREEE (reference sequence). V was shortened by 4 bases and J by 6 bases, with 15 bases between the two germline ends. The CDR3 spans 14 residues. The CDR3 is CASSQPSGGDTQYF. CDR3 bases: TGTGCCAGCAGCCAACCATCTGGGGGGGATACGCAGTATTTT. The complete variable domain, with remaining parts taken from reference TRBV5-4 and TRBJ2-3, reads ETGVTQSPTHLIKTRGQQVTLRCSSQSGHNTVSWYQQALGQGPQFIFQYYREEENGRGNFPPRFSGLQFPNYSSELNVNALELDDSALYLCASSQPSGGDTQYFGPGTRLTVL.

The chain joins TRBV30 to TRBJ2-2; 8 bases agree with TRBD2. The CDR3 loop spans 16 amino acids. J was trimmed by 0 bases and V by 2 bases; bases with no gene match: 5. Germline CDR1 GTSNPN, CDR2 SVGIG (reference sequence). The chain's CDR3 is CAWSFAGLANTGELFF. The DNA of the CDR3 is TGTGCCTGGAGTTTCGCGGGACTAGCGAACACCGGGGAGCTGTTTTTT.

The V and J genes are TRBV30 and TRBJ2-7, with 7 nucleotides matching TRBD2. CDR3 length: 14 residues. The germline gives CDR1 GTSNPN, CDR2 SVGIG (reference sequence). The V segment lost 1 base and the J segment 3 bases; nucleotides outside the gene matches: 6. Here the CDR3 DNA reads TGTGCCTGGAGTGAGGCAGGGAGGGACTACGAGCAGTACTTC. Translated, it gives CAWSEAGRDYEQYF.

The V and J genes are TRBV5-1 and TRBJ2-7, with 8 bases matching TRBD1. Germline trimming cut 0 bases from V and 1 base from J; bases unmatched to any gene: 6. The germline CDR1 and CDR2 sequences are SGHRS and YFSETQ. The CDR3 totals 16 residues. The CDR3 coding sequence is TGCGCCAGCAGCTTGGACCGGACAGGGACGTCCTACGAGCAGTACTTC. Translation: CASSLDRTGTSYEQYF.

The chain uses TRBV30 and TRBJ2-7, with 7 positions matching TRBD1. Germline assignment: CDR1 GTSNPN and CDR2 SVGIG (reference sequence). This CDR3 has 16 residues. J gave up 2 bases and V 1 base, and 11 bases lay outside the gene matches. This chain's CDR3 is CAWSALRQGDPYEQYF. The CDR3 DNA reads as TGTGCCTGGAGTGCCCTCCGACAGGGAGATCCCTACGAGCAGTACTTC.

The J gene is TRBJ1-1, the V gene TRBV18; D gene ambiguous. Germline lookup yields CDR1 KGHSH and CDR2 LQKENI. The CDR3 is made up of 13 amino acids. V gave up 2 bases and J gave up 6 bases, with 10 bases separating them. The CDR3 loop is CASSPGRWAEAFF. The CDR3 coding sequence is TGTGCCAGCTCACCAGGTAGGTGGGCTGAAGCTTTCTTT.

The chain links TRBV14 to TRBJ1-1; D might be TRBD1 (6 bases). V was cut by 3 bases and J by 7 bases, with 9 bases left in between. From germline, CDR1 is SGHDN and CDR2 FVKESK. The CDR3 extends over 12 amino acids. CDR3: CASSQGALEAFF. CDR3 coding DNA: TGTGCCAGCAGCCAGGGGGCCCTTGAAGCTTTCTTT. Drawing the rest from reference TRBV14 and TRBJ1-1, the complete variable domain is EAGVTQFPSHSVIEKGQTVTLRCDPISGHDNLYWYRRVMGKEIKFLLHFVKESKQDESGMPNNRFLAERTGGTYSTLKVQPAELEDSGVYFCASSQGALEAFFGQGTRLTVV.